The sequence of this T cell receptor (beta chain) was determined in a study of cytomegalovirus exposure and HLA in healthy donors. In the study overall: Inside one of the first data releases sat around 77 million unique TCRs taken from HLA-typed donors. Around four fifths of 398 genotyped donors fell in the Caucasian-associated ancestry cluster.

About this clone itself: Its antigen is currently unknown.

Primers for the PCR totalled 60 Vbeta and 13 Jbeta. Some clones are missing from TCRdb's copy, which holds only in-frame ones; the method was immunoSEQ multiplex PCR. This sample has 150,000 to 200,000 clones, with around 80% found just once. Study results and limitations: Among donors in an Asian-associated ancestry cluster, a later analysis reportedly found fewer N-insertions than the roughly 700-donor mean. V- and J-gene trimming of TCR beta was linked (in a later analysis) to a missense DCLRE1C variant.

The TCR originated in a woman aged 45-65 years in good health and CMV-seronegative. Sequenced: PBMCs.

The CDR3 is CATGERSNQPQHF. The CDR3 nucleotides read TGTGCTACAGGGGAAAGGAGCAATCAGCCCCAGCATTTT. The chain joins TRBV19 to TRBJ1-5; TRBD1 agrees at 7 bases. The CDR3 sequence is 13 residues long. CDR1 is LNHDA and CDR2 is SQIVND in the germline V gene (reference sequence).